These 5 T cell receptor beta chains were all obtained from the same sample, sequenced in a study of blood T cell repertoires in COVID-19 (dated by TCRdb to 2020 to 2022). The method behind the library was the immunoSEQ multiplex PCR assay. TCRdb re-hosts the immuneACCESS table, in-frame sequences only. Its copies lack some clones; in the studies checked, an unresolved V gene accounts for under half of them, and the cause for the rest is not known. This sample is represented by over 150,000 clones; around 84% of them were singletons. 7% of the sample is in the top ten clones. Sequencing was performed on peripheral blood. All receptors come from a man in his fifties or sixties with active or convalescent COVID-19.

The chain links TRBV7-9 to TRBJ1-2; 8 bases map to TRBD1. This CDR3 comprises 13 residues. Per germline, CDR1 SEHNR and CDR2 FQNEAQ (reference sequence). V lost 0 bases and J lost 8; bases outside the gene matches: 2. The CDR3 DNA is TGTGCCAGCAGCTTAGCGACAGGGGACGGCTACACCTTC. Translated, it gives CASSLATGDGYTF.

This chain joins TRBV5-5 and TRBJ1-5; 7 nucleotides agree with TRBD1. Trimming at V came to 3 bases and at J to 5 bases, leaving 2 bases not matched to a gene. Germline assignment: CDR1 SGHKS and CDR2 YYEKEE (reference sequence). CDR3 size: 13 residues. DNA for the CDR3: TGTGCCAGCAGCTCCGACAGGGATCAGCCCCAGCATTTT. Residues: CASSSDRDQPQHF.

As DNA, the CDR3 is TGTGCCAGCAGCCTTATTCCTAGCGGGGGGCCAGATACGCAGTATTTT. Amino acid sequence: CASSLIPSGGPDTQYF. The chain recombines TRBV7-2 with TRBJ2-3, with 11 bases aligning to TRBD2. V was clipped by 5 bases and J by 4 bases; unmatched bases: 8. The CDR3 is 16 residues long. Germline V lookup: CDR1 SGHTA, CDR2 FQGNSA.

This chain links TRBV10-3 with TRBJ2-5; maybe TRBD2 (5 bases). Germline V gene lookup returns CDR1 ENHRY and CDR2 SYGVKD. The CDR3 runs 15 residues. The germline V and J ends were trimmed by 4 bases and 5 bases, with 17 bases remaining between them. DNA for the CDR3: TGTGCCATCAGTGGCTACAGCAAGCCGGGGGAGACCCAGTACTTC. It specifies CAISGYSKPGETQYF.

The chain has TRBV29-1 and TRBJ1-5; 10 bases are a match to TRBD1. Per the germline V gene, CDR1 is SQVTM and CDR2 is ANQGSEA. The CDR3 totals 16 residues. With V trimmed by 2 bases and J by 6 bases, 10 bases remained unmatched. The chain's CDR3 is CSVERQGALRCQPQHF. The CDR3 DNA sequence: TGCAGCGTTGAACGACAGGGGGCTCTTCGTTGTCAGCCCCAGCATTTT.